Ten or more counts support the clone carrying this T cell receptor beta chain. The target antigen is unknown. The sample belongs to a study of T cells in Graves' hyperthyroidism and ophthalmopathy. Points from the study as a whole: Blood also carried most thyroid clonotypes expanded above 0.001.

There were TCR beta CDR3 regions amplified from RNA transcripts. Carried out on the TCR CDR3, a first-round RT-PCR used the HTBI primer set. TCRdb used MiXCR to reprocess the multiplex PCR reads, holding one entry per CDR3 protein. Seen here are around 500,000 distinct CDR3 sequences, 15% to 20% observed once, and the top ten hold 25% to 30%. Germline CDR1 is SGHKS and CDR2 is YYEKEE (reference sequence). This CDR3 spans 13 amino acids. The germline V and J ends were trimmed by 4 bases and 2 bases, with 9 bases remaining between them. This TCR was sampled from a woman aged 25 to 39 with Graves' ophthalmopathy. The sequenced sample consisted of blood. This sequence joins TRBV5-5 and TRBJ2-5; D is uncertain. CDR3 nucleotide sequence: TGTGCCAGCAGCCCGCAGGTACAAGAGACCCAGTACTTC. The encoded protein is CASSPQVQETQYF.